This T cell receptor (beta chain) emerged from a study of T cell responses to AZD1222 COVID-19 vaccine. Data came from immunoSEQ multiplex PCR; TCRdb stores just in-frame clones and leaves some out. The table lists around 100,000 clones, around nine tenths of them singletons, with less than 4% in the top ten. Note on this clone: Its target is unknown.

General study results and limits: Reportedly, nearly half the spike-specific TCRs target unmutated variant regions. Spike-specific TCR breadth and depth rose after two AZD1222 doses. Researchers took repertoire samples only after the peak T cell response had come. Donors in the cohort were predominantly white British and more often female, and clonal diversity was possibly underestimated.

Sample: peripheral blood, taken 28 days after the second dose of the MenACWY control vaccine. This clonotype originated in an adult who received the MenACWY meningococcal vaccine as a control.

The CDR3 loop is CASSPDRETQYF. The CDR3 DNA follows: TGTGCCAGCTCACCAGATAGGGAGACCCAGTACTTC. V is TRBV18 and J is TRBJ2-5; D is uncertain. V dropped 2 bases and J dropped 5 bases, with 6 bases sitting between them. CDR3 length: 12 residues. Germline V gene lookup returns CDR1 KGHSH and CDR2 LQKENI.